Listed below are T cell receptor beta chains from one sample, sequenced in a study of CD8+CD57+ T cells in acquired aplastic anemia. One entry per CDR3 protein, called by TCRdb with MiXCR from the reads. The table records 120,000 or so distinct CDR3 sequences, 40% of them present only once. The specimen sequenced was sorted CD4+, CD8+, or CD8+CD57+ T cells (not recorded which) from PBMCs. These TCRs come from a human donor with aplastic anemia. The CDR3 runs from the conserved cysteine through the conserved F or W. D genes are given only for firm matches. Expanded clones get a size class; other rows say once, few or many, or leave the size out.

cdr3_nt cdr3_aa v_call clone_size j_call d_call
TGTGCCAGCAGTTACTCGATTGGGAGGGGGGGTGAAAAACTGTTTTTT CASSYSIGRGGEKLFF TRBV6-5 many TRBJ1-4 .
TGTGCCAGCAGCCTTGCCCAATACGGTGAGCAGTTCTTC CASSLAQYGEQFF TRBV12-3/TRBV12-4 few TRBJ2-1 .
TGCAGCGTTTCTAGCGGCCTTGGGGATACGCAGTATTTT CSVSSGLGDTQYF TRBV29-1 many TRBJ2-3 TRBD2
TGTGCCAGCAAACGGAACACTGAAGCTTTCTTT CASKRNTEAFF TRBV6-1 many TRBJ1-1 .
TGTGCCAGCAGCACATCCGAGCGCCAGTCCACCATATATTTT CASSTSERQSTIYF TRBV7-8 many TRBJ1-3 .
TGTGCCAGCAGTACCCCGGACAGGGGCAATGATTTCTACACCTTC CASSTPDRGNDFYTF TRBV6-1 many TRBJ1-2 TRBD1
TGTGCCAGCAGTGATTACTCAGCTAACTATGGCTACACCTTC CASSDYSANYGYTF TRBV2 once TRBJ1-2 .
TGCGCCAGCAGCCAAGGGGTTGGAGGCCCCTACAATGAGCAGTTCTTC CASSQGVGGPYNEQFF TRBV4-1 many TRBJ2-1 .
TGCGCCAGCAGGGGGACAGACTCCTACAATGAGCAGTTCTTC CASRGTDSYNEQFF TRBV5-1 many TRBJ2-1 TRBD1
TGTGCCAGCAGCATTTCCGGGACTAGCAGGAATGAGCAGTTCTTC CASSISGTSRNEQFF TRBV5-5 . TRBJ2-1 TRBD2
TGTGCCACCAGTGATCCCTTGGGCACTGAAGCTTTCTTT CATSDPLGTEAFF TRBV24-1 many TRBJ1-1 .
TGTGCCAGCAGCGGCGACCGGGGTTGGGGTCAGCCCCAGCATTTT CASSGDRGWGQPQHF TRBV2 . TRBJ1-5 .
TGCAGTGCTAGGCCGACAGGGGTTCAGCCCCAGCATTTT CSARPTGVQPQHF TRBV20-1 . TRBJ1-5 TRBD1
TGTGCCAGTACTCCCCATCAGGGGGTCAGGGAGACCCAGTACTTC CASTPHQGVRETQYF TRBV27 . TRBJ2-5 TRBD1
TGTGCCAGCAGGACAGGGAACGAGCAGTACTTC CASRTGNEQYF TRBV7-2 . TRBJ2-7 TRBD1
TGTGCCAGCAGCTTTAAGACGCAGGATGGCTACACCTTC CASSFKTQDGYTF TRBV7-9 many TRBJ1-2 .
TGTGCCAGCAGTCTAAGGGTGGATGGCTACACCTTC CASSLRVDGYTF TRBV7-8 . TRBJ1-2 .
TGTGCCAGCAGCCAGGGACAGCTTTATAATTCACCCCTCCACTTT CASSQGQLYNSPLHF TRBV6-2/TRBV6-3 many TRBJ1-6 TRBD1
TGTGCCAGCAGTACCACAGGGGACACAGAGACCCAGTACTTC CASSTTGDTETQYF TRBV28 few TRBJ2-5 TRBD1
TGTGCCAGCAGCCAAACTAGCCCCGGGGAGACCCAGTACTTC CASSQTSPGETQYF TRBV5-4 many TRBJ2-5 .
TGTGCCAGCAGTACAGCGCTGTACGGCGAGAATGAGCAGTTCTTC CASSTALYGENEQFF TRBV7-8 many TRBJ2-1 .
TGCAGCGTTGAAGGGGCTGGATCCTATGGCTACACCTTC CSVEGAGSYGYTF TRBV29-1 once TRBJ1-2 .
TGTGCCACCAGTGGGGTGGGCAGGGGGTACACCTACAATGAGCAGTTCTTC CATSGVGRGYTYNEQFF TRBV24-1 many TRBJ2-1 TRBD1
TGTGCCAGTAGTACCCAGGGACCCGGCCAGCCCCAGCATTTT CASSTQGPGQPQHF TRBV19 . TRBJ1-5 .
TGTGCCAGCAGCTTGGCAGGGGTCAATCAGCCCCAGCATTTT CASSLAGVNQPQHF TRBV7-8 many TRBJ1-5 .
TGTGCCAGCTCAGGAGGACAGGGCTTTACCTACAATGAGCAATTCTTC CASSGGQGFTYNEQFF TRBV18 . TRBJ2-1 TRBD1
TGTGCCAGTAGACCGGACGTCGGCTCCTATAATTCACCCCTCCACTTT CASRPDVGSYNSPLHF TRBV19 many TRBJ1-6 .